This T cell receptor beta chain was sequenced for a study of T-cell memory formation after mild COVID-19. Whole-study results and caveats: CM and EM subsets held most contracting CD4+ clones; EMRA held CD8+ ones.

This clonotype appeared many times. Antigen: not known. 5'RACE with constant-segment primers yielded barcoded, UMI-tagged TCR alpha and TCR beta cDNA libraries. TCRdb itself ran the 5' RACE reads through MiXCR, one entry per CDR3 protein. Of more than 10,000 distinct CDR3 sequences detected, 14% appear once; the ten largest clones hold roughly 55%. Germline lookup yields CDR1 DFQATT and CDR2 SNEGSKA (reference sequence). With 6 bases removed from V and 4 bases from J, the gap between germline ends came to 18 bases. CDR3 size: 14 residues. The TCR originated in a man between 18 and 35 years old who had mild COVID-19 (a few samples of this study predate the infection). Cell type and time point are not known. The J gene is TRBJ1-1, the V gene TRBV20-1; TRBD1 might be the D (5 bases). Sequenced sample: PBMCs or a T cell subset sorted from them (not recorded which). The CDR3 nucleotides are TGCAGTGCCCGATCCGGGGGGGGTGGCACTGAAGCTTTCTTT. It yields the protein CSARSGGGGTEAFF.